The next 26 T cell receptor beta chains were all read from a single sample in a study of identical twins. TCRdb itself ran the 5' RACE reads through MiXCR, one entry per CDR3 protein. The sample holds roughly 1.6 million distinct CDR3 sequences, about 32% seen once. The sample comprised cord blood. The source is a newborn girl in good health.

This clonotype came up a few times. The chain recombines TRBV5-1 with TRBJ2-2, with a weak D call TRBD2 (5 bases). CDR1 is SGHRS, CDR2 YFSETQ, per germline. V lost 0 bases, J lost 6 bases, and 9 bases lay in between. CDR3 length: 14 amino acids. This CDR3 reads CASSLDAGPGELFF. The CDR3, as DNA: TGCGCCAGCAGCTTGGATGCGGGCCCCGGGGAGCTGTTTTTT.

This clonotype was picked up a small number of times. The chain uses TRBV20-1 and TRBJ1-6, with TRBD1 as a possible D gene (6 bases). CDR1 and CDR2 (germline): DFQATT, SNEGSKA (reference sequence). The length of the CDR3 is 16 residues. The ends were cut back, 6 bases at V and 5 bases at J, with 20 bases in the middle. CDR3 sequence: CSARTQGSSNNSPLHF. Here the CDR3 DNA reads TGCAGTGCCCGGACACAGGGAAGTTCCAATAATTCACCCCTCCACTTT.

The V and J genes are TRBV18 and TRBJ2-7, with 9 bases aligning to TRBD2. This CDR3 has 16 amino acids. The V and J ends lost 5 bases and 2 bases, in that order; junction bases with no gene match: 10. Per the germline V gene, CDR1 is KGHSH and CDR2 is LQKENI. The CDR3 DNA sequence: TGTGCCAGCTCATCCGCCGGGACTAGCAGAACCTACGAGCAGTACTTC. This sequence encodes CASSSAGTSRTYEQYF. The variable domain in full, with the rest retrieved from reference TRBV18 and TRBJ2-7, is NAGVMQNPRHLVRRRGQEARLRCSPMKGHSHVYWYRQLPEEGLKFMVYLQKENIIDESGMPKERFSAEFPKEGPSILRIQQVVRGDSAAYFCASSSAGTSRTYEQYFGPGTRLTVT.

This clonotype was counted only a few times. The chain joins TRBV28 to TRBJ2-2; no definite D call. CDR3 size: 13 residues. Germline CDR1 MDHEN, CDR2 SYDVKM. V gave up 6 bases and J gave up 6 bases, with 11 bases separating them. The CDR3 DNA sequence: TGTGCCAGCAGGAGACAAAGGGCCGGGGAGCTGTTTTTT. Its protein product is CASRRQRAGELFF.

In nucleotides, the CDR3 is TGTGCCAGTAAGAGGGGAGCAGATACGCAGTATTTT. Protein sequence: CASKRGADTQYF. The rearrangement links TRBV28 to TRBJ2-3; D assignment may be TRBD1 or TRBD2 (5 bases each). This CDR3 is 12 amino acids long. The V end was cut by 9 bases, the J end by 4 bases, with 11 bases between. From germline, CDR1 is MDHEN and CDR2 SYDVKM.

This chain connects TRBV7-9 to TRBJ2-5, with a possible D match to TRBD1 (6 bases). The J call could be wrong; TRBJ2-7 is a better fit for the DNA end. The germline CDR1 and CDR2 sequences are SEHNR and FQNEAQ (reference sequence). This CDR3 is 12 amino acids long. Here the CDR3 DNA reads TGTGCCAGCAGCGAATCAGGGGCCGAGCAGTACTTC. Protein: CASSESGAEQYF.

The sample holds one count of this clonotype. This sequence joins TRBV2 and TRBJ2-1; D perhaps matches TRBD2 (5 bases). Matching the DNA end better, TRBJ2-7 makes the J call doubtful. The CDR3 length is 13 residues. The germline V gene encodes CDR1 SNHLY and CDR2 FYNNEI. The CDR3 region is CASRRDAYNEQYF. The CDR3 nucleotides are TGTGCCAGCAGACGGGATGCCTACAATGAGCAGTACTTC.

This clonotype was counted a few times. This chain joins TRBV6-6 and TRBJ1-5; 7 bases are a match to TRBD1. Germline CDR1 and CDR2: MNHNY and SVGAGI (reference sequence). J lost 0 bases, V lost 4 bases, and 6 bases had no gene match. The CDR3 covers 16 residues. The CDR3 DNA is TGTGCCAGCAGTTCGGGACAGACATATAGCAATCAGCCCCAGCATTTT. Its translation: CASSSGQTYSNQPQHF.

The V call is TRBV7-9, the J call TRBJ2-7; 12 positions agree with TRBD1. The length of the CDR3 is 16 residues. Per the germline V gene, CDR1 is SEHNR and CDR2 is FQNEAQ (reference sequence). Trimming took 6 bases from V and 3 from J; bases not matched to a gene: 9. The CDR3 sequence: CASRPGTGGSYYEQYF. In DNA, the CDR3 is TGTGCCAGCAGGCCCGGGACAGGGGGCTCCTACTACGAGCAGTACTTC.

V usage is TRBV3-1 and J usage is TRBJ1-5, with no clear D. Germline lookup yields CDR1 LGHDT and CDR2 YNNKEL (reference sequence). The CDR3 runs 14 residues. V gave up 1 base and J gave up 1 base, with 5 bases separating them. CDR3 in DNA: TGTGCCAGCAGCCAAGGGGTAAGCAATCAGCCCCAGCATTTT. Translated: CASSQGVSNQPQHF.

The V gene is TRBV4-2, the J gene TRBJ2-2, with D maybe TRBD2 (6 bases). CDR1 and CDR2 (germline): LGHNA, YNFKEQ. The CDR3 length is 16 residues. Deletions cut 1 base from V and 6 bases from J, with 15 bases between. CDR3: CASSQGLTSRAGELFF. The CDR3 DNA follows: TGTGCCAGCAGCCAAGGACTAACTAGCAGGGCCGGGGAGCTGTTTTTT.

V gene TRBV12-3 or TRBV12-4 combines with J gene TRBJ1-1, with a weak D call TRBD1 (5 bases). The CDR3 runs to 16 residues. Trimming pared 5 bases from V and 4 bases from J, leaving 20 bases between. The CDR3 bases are TGTGCCAGCAGTCCCCAGGGCGCAGTTTCGGTCACTGAAGCTTTCTTT. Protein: CASSPQGAVSVTEAFF.

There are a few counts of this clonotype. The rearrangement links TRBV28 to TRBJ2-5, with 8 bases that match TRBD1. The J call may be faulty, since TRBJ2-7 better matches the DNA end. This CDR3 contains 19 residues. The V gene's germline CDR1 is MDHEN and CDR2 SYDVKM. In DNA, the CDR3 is TGTGCCAGCAGTTCATCCTCACGGAATTTTGGACAGGGTCGCAACGAGCAGTACTTC. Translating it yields CASSSSSRNFGQGRNEQYF.

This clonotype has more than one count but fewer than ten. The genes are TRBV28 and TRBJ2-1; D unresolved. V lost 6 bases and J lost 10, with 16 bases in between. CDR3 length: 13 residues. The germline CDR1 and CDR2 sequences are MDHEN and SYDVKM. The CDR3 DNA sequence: TGTGCCAGCAGACCACCTTCTAGGCCCGAGCAGTTCTTC. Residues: CASRPPSRPEQFF.

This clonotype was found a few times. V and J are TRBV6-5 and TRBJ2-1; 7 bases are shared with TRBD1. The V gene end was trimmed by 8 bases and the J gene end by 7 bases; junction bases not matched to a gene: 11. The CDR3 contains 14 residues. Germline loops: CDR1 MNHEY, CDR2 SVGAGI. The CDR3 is CASVRRSGQNEQFF. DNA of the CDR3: TGTGCCAGCGTCCGCCGCTCGGGACAGAATGAGCAGTTCTTC.

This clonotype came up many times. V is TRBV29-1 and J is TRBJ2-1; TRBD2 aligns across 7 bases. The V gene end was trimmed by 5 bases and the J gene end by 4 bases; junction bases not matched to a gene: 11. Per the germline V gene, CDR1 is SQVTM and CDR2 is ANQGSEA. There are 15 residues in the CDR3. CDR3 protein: CSVRGGSNPYNEQFF. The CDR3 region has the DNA TGCAGCGTTCGTGGCGGGAGTAACCCGTACAATGAGCAGTTCTTC.

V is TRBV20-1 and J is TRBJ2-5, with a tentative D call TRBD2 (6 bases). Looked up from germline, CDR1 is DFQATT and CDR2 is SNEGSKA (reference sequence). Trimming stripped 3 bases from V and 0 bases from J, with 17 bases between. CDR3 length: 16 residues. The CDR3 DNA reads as TGCAGTGCTAGTTTTCGCGGGGACTGGTACCAAGAGACCCAGTACTTC. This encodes CSASFRGDWYQETQYF.

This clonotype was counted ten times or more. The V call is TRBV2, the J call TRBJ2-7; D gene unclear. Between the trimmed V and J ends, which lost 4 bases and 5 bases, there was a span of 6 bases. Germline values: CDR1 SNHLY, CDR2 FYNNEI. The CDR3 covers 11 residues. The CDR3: CASSGVHEQYF. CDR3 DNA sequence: TGTGCCAGCAGTGGCGTACACGAGCAGTACTTC.

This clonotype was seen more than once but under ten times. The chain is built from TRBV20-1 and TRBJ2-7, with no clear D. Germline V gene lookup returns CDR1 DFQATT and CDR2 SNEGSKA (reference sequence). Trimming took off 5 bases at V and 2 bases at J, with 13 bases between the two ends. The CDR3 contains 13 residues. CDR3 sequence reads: CSALRTLAYEQYF. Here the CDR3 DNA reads TGCAGTGCTCTTAGGACCCTCGCCTACGAGCAGTACTTC.

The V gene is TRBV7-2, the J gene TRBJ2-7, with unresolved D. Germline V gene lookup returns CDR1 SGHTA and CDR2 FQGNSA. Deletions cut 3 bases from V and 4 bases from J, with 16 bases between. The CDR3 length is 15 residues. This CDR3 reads CASSFSLGWGYEQYF. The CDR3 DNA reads TGTGCCAGCAGCTTTAGCCTGGGCTGGGGATACGAGCAGTACTTC.

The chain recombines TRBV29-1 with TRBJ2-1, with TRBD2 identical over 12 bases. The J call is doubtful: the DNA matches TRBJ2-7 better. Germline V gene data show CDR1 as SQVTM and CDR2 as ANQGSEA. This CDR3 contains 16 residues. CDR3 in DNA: TGCAGCGTCAAGAGGCTAGCGGGAGGGGAGGACAATGAGCAGTACTTC. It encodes CSVKRLAGGEDNEQYF.

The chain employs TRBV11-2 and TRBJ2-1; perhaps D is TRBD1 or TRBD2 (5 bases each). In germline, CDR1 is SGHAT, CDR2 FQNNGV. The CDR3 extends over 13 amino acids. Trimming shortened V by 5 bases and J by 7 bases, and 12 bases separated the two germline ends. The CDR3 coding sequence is TGTGCCAGCAGCCGGGACCGACTAAATGAGCAGTTCTTC. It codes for CASSRDRLNEQFF.

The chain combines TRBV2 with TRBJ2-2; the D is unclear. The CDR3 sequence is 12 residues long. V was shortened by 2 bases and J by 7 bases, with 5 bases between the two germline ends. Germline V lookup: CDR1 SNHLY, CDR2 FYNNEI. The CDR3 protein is CASSEWFGELFF. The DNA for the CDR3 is TGTGCCAGCAGTGAATGGTTCGGGGAGCTGTTTTTT.

Here the CDR3 reads CASSQVPQGRETQYF. The DNA for the CDR3 is TGTGCCAGCAGCCAAGTTCCACAGGGGAGGGAGACCCAGTACTTC. The gene calls are TRBV3-1 and TRBJ2-5, with TRBD1 as a possible D gene (7 bases). Germline-derived CDR1 and CDR2 are LGHDT and YNNKEL (reference sequence). There are 15 residues in the CDR3. The germline V and J ends were trimmed by 1 base and 5 bases, with 14 bases remaining between them.

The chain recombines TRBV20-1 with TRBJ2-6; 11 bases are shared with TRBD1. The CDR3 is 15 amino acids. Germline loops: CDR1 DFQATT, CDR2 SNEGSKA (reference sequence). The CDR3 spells CIPGQGGGGANVLTF. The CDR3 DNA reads TGCATTCCGGGACAGGGGGGCGGTGGGGCCAACGTCCTGACTTTC.

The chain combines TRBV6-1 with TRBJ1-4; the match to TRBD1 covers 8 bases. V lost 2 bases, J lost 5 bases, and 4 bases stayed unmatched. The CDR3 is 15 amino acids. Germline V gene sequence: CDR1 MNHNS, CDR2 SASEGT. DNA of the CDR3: TGTGCCAGCAGTGAAAGGGCAGGGGGCAATGAAAAACTGTTTTTT. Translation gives CASSERAGGNEKLFF.